This T cell receptor beta chain is from a study of response to subunit inactivated influenza vaccine. Regarding the study as a whole: The authors put forward the suggestion that each seasonal influenza vaccination may bring in only a limited number of new T cells.

The CDR3 is 12 residues long. Germline lookup yields CDR1 MNHEY and CDR2 SVGAGI. The ends were cut back, 8 bases at V and 6 bases at J, with 12 bases in the middle. This clonotype was counted ten times or more. Its specificity is unknown. One entry per CDR3 protein results from TCRdb running MiXCR on the RT-PCR reads. The data contain 500,000 to 600,000 distinct CDR3 sequences, about an eighth of them seen just once; the ten biggest clones take up 10% to 15%. Sequenced here: PBMCs from blood, sampled about 6 weeks after vaccination. The rearrangement uses TRBV6-5 and TRBJ2-3; D possibly uses TRBD1 or TRBD2 (5 bases each). The TCR sequence derives from a middle-aged man who received an inactivated influenza vaccine. CDR3 residues: CASARAGDTQYF. The CDR3 DNA reads as TGTGCCAGCGCCAGGGCGGGCGATACGCAGTATTTT.